These 19 T cell receptor beta chains came from one sample sequenced in a study of HIV-infected patients and healthy controls. Whole blood was used without fractionation, so all unsorted peripheral T cells were included. cDNA was made from about 510 ng RNA using alpha and beta constant primers. Using multiplexing indices, alpha and beta chain libraries were generated apart by chain-specific third strand synthesis. TCRdb reprocessed the 5' RACE reads via MiXCR and lists one record per CDR3 protein. The table shows under 20,000 distinct CDR3 sequences, with 5.5% occurring only once. Material for sequencing was blood. The receptors stem from an adult in good health.

This clonotype was detected many times. The CDR3 bases are TGTGCCAGCAGCTTATTCGGACAGGGGCAAGGGAACACCGGGGAGCTGTTTTTT. As protein: CASSLFGQGQGNTGELFF. The chain recombines TRBV7-9 with TRBJ2-2; the match to TRBD1 covers 9 bases. Germline CDR1 SEHNR, CDR2 FQNEAQ (reference sequence). The CDR3 has 18 residues. The junction had 8 bases not matched to a gene; V was cut back by 2 bases and J by 1 base.

This clonotype was counted ten times or more. The chain couples TRBV29-1 to TRBJ2-2; 7 bases are a match to TRBD1. CDR3 length: 15 residues. CDR1 and CDR2 (germline): SQVTM, ANQGSEA. Trimming at V came to 4 bases and at J to 1 base, leaving 6 bases not matched to a gene. The CDR3 reads CSVGVGTENTGELFF. CDR3 nucleotide sequence: TGCAGCGTTGGGGTTGGGACAGAGAACACCGGGGAGCTGTTTTTT.

This clonotype was counted many times. The CDR3 here is CSAREVYEQYF. CDR3 coding DNA: TGCAGTGCTAGAGAAGTATACGAGCAGTACTTC. This chain links TRBV20-1 with TRBJ2-7; the D is unclear. Germline CDR1 is DFQATT and CDR2 is SNEGSKA (reference sequence). V shed 0 bases and J shed 4 bases, with 4 bases lying between them. The CDR3 has 11 amino acids.

This clonotype was seen many times. The rearrangement uses TRBV12-3 or TRBV12-4 and TRBJ2-4; D might be TRBD2 (6 bases). V lost 4 bases to trimming and J lost 4 bases, with 14 bases between them. The CDR3 extends over 15 amino acids. This CDR3 is CASSSGPREKNIQYF. Here the CDR3 DNA reads TGTGCCAGCAGTTCGGGGCCGCGGGAAAAAAACATTCAGTACTTC.

This clonotype was observed many times. The chain joins TRBV4-2 to TRBJ2-7; TRBD2 might be the D (5 bases). CDR3 length: 14 amino acids. Germline values: CDR1 LGHNA, CDR2 YNFKEQ. Between the trimmed V and J ends, which lost 5 bases and 2 bases, there was a span of 13 bases. In DNA, the CDR3 is TGTGCCAGCAGCAACCCGGGGAACCCCTACGAGCAGTACTTC. Amino acid sequence: CASSNPGNPYEQYF.

This clonotype was counted ten times or more. This chain uses TRBV27 with TRBJ2-6, with TRBD1 matching 9 bases. The CDR3 has 17 residues. V gave up 3 bases and J gave up 2 bases; unmatched junction bases: 5. Germline lookup yields CDR1 MNHEY and CDR2 SMNVEV (reference sequence). In DNA form, the CDR3 reads TGTGCCAGCAGTTTCGTGACAGGGGGGCCTGGGGCCAACGTCCTGACTTTC. Its protein is CASSFVTGGPGANVLTF.

This clonotype was picked up many times. V gene TRBV27 combines with J gene TRBJ2-4; D ambiguous. V dropped 9 bases and J dropped 15 bases, with 18 bases sitting between them. This CDR3 spans 11 amino acids. Germline lookup yields CDR1 MNHEY and CDR2 SMNVEV (reference sequence). The CDR3, as DNA: TGTGCCAGAGACCGCATGTTGATCCGGTACTTC. This translates into CARDRMLIRYF.

The gene calls are TRBV7-2 and TRBJ2-1; no reliable D call. This CDR3 has 14 amino acids. V lost 3 bases to trimming and J lost 0 bases, with 6 bases between them. Germline lookup yields CDR1 SGHTA and CDR2 FQGNSA. The CDR3 region has the DNA TGTGCCAGCAGCTTTATCTACTCCTACAATGAGCAGTTCTTC. Its protein product is CASSFIYSYNEQFF.

This clonotype came up a few times. This chain uses TRBV7-6 with TRBJ1-1, with a weak D call TRBD1 (5 bases). V dropped 5 bases and J dropped 8 bases, with 15 bases sitting between them. In germline, CDR1 is SGHVS, CDR2 FNYEAQ. This CDR3 spans 13 amino acids. The CDR3 region is CASSREIQGEAFF. The DNA of the CDR3 is TGTGCCAGCAGCAGGGAGATTCAGGGAGAAGCTTTCTTT.

This clonotype was recorded at least ten times. V gene TRBV29-1 combines with J gene TRBJ2-1; D not resolved. Trimming stripped 5 bases from V and 5 bases from J, with 13 bases between. Germline CDR1 reads SQVTM; CDR2 reads ANQGSEA. CDR3 size: 13 residues. The CDR3 nucleotides read TGCAGCGTTTTTCTAGGGTCTAACAATGAGCAGTTCTTC. Protein product: CSVFLGSNNEQFF.

The chain recombines TRBV28 with TRBJ2-7, with D possibly TRBD1 on 6 matching bases. V lost 6 bases, J lost 6 bases, and 21 bases lay in between. CDR3 size: 15 residues. Germline assignment: CDR1 MDHEN and CDR2 SYDVKM. CDR3 coding DNA: TGTGCCAGCAGAGCTGACAGGTACGGGGTGAGCGAGCAGTACTTC. It yields the protein CASRADRYGVSEQYF. Supplemented by reference TRBV28 and TRBJ2-7, the full variable domain reads DVKVTQSSRYLVKRTGEKVFLECVQDMDHENMFWYRQDPGLGLRLIYFSYDVKMKEKGDIPEGYSVSREKKERFSLILESASTNQTSMYLCASRADRYGVSEQYFGPGTRLTVT.

This clonotype was picked up many times. J is TRBJ1-6 and V is TRBV7-3; TRBD1 is a possible D gene (6 bases). The V end lost 3 bases, the J end lost 0 bases, and 9 bases lay between the germline ends. The germline gives CDR1 SGHTA, CDR2 FQGTGA. This CDR3 is built from 16 residues. CDR3 protein: CASSLMDSSYNSPLHF. The CDR3 DNA reads TGTGCCAGCAGCTTGATGGACAGCTCCTATAATTCACCCCTCCACTTT. The full variable domain, its missing parts supplied by reference TRBV7-3 and TRBJ1-6, is GAGVSQTPSNKVTEKGKYVELRCDPISGHTALYWYRQSLGQGPEFLIYFQGTGAADDSGLPNDRFFAVRPEGSVSTLKIQRTERGDSAVYLCASSLMDSSYNSPLHFGNGTRLTVT.

This clonotype has at least ten counts. CDR3 coding DNA: TGTGCCATCAGTGAGCCTACTAGCTTGGGGAGCTCCTACAATGAGCAGTTCTTC. Residues: CAISEPTSLGSSYNEQFF. The chain is built from TRBV10-3 and TRBJ2-1; possible D gene TRBD2, 6 bases. The CDR3 loop spans 18 amino acids. Germline CDR1 and CDR2: ENHRY and SYGVKD. V was pared by 2 bases and J by 0 bases, with 17 bases between.

The J gene is TRBJ2-1, the V gene TRBV6-5; 7 nucleotides align to TRBD1. The J segment lost 2 bases and the V segment lost 5 bases, leaving 3 bases of the junction unmatched. The CDR3 runs to 14 residues. Per the germline V gene, CDR1 is MNHEY and CDR2 is SVGAGI. The CDR3 nucleotides read TGTGCCAGCAGTCGACAGGGAACCTACAATGAGCAGTTCTTC. This gives the protein CASSRQGTYNEQFF.

This clonotype was seen many times. CDR3 sequence (DNA): TGTGCCAGCAGTAAAGAGCGGGGGGCCACAGATACGCAGTATTTT. Amino acid sequence: CASSKERGATDTQYF. This chain uses TRBV6-1 with TRBJ2-3; 9 bases are shared with TRBD2. The CDR3 is 15 amino acids. Germline V gene sequence: CDR1 MNHNS, CDR2 SASEGT. With V trimmed by 5 bases and J by 2 bases, 5 bases remained unmatched.

This clonotype appeared many times. The chain is built from TRBV7-2 and TRBJ2-3; the match to TRBD2 covers 8 bases. The CDR3 totals 15 residues. CDR1 and CDR2 from the germline V gene are SGHTA and FQGNSA. With 1 base clipped from V and 4 bases from J, the junction kept 4 bases outside the gene matches. CDR3 residues: CASSLGGGGSDTQYF. The CDR3 DNA follows: TGTGCCAGCAGCTTAGGGGGCGGGGGGTCAGATACGCAGTATTTT.

This clonotype was observed at least ten times. This chain uses TRBV7-8 with TRBJ1-5; D is unclear. Germline V gives CDR1 SGHVS, CDR2 FQNEAQ. Trimming stripped 5 bases from V and 7 bases from J, with 15 bases between. This CDR3 spans 14 amino acids. The CDR3 sequence is CASSPLGAVQPQHF. In nucleotides, the CDR3 is TGTGCCAGCAGCCCCCTCGGCGCGGTACAGCCCCAGCATTTT.

There are many counts of this clonotype. The rearrangement uses TRBV10-3 and TRBJ2-3, with 10 nucleotides matching TRBD1. Germline loops: CDR1 ENHRY, CDR2 SYGVKD. The CDR3 runs 16 residues. V shed 6 bases and J 4 bases; nucleotides not matched to a gene: 10. The chain's CDR3 is CAISTLDRGGPDTQYF. Written as DNA, the CDR3 is TGTGCCATCAGCACACTGGACAGGGGGGGCCCAGATACGCAGTATTTT.

Within the sample, this clonotype is medium-sized. This sequence joins TRBV2 and TRBJ2-3, with a tentative D call TRBD1 (5 bases). The CDR3 extends over 15 amino acids. Germline values: CDR1 SNHLY, CDR2 FYNNEI. The V gene lost 0 bases and the J gene lost 2 bases, with 9 bases spanning the gap. CDR3 bases: TGTGCCAGCAGTGAAGCGGGGCGAACCACAGATACGCAGTATTTT. Translated, it gives CASSEAGRTTDTQYF.